This TCR beta chain derives from a study of blood T cell repertoires in COVID-19. Germline CDR1 is MDHEN and CDR2 is SYDVKM. V lost 2 bases, J lost 2 bases, and 12 bases lay in between. This CDR3 is built from 15 residues. TCRdb's table, derived via immunoSEQ multiplex PCR, lists solely in-frame clones and lacks some. The data contain under 500,000 clones, about 89% of them singletons. The clonotype originates from a woman aged 25 to 39 with acute or convalescent COVID-19. The V and J genes are TRBV28 and TRBJ1-2; D may be TRBD1 (6 bases). The sample consisted of peripheral blood. The CDR3 reads CASSLRGGTNYGYTF. The DNA for the CDR3 is TGTGCCAGCAGTTTAAGGGGGGGGACGAACTATGGCTACACCTTC.